A selection of T cell receptor beta chains follows, all from one sample in a study of identical twins. TCRdb recomputed calls from the 5' RACE reads with MiXCR, one row per CDR3 protein. This table holds about 470,000 distinct CDR3 sequences, around 24% found once. These data also formed part of another study, on T cells expressing NK-cell markers.

The sample consisted of CD4+ T cells sorted from blood. The receptors shown here come from a woman in her late teens or twenties in good health. CDR3s include the opening cysteine and the closing phenylalanine or tryptophan. The D gene is left open where the match is weak. Clone size is not always given. Where it is, it says once, few, many or a class for expanded clones.

DNA | CDR3 | D | J | size | V
TGCAGTGCTAGCGGAGGTCAGAGGGAGCTGTTTTTT | CSASGGQRELFF | - | TRBJ2-2 | - | TRBV20-1
TGCAGTGCTAGAGGGGCGGGAGGGTTGAGCGAGCAGTACTTC | CSARGAGGLSEQYF | TRBD2 | TRBJ2-7 | - | TRBV20-1
TGTGCCAGCAGTTTTGACACACCCTATGGCTACACCTTC | CASSFDTPYGYTF | - | TRBJ1-2 | - | TRBV25-1
TGCGCCGGAAGTGCGGGCGCGGACACCGGGGAGCTGTTTTTT | CAGSAGADTGELFF | - | TRBJ2-2 | - | TRBV5-1
TGTGCCAGCAGCCCCCCGGGTGGCCCTAGCTCCTACAATGAGCAGTTCTTC | CASSPPGGPSSYNEQFF | - | TRBJ2-1 | many | TRBV12-3/TRBV12-4
TGCAGTGCTAGCTCCCTCGGGGCTTTCTTT | CSASSLGAFF | - | TRBJ1-1 | - | TRBV20-1
TGCGCCAGCAGCCATATCCTGGGACAGGGACCTGAAGCTTTCTTT | CASSHILGQGPEAFF | TRBD1 | TRBJ1-1 | - | TRBV5-1
TGTGCCAGCTCACCATCGGGAGGAAACATTCAGTACTTC | CASSPSGGNIQYF | TRBD2 | TRBJ2-4 | - | TRBV18
TGTGCCAGCAGCGTAGAGTCGCGGACCTACGAGCAGTACTTC | CASSVESRTYEQYF | - | TRBJ2-7 | - | TRBV9
TGTGCCAGCAGCATAGGGGTGATCGGCAATCAGCCCCAGCATTTT | CASSIGVIGNQPQHF | - | TRBJ1-5 | - | TRBV11-2
TGTGCCAGCAGTTTAGGGGACAGGGGGTCCCAGTACTTC | CASSLGDRGSQYF | TRBD1 | TRBJ2-5 | - | TRBV28
TGCGCCAGCAGCGCCCGGGATGAGGGGGAGCTGTTTTTT | CASSARDEGELFF | - | TRBJ2-2 | - | TRBV5-1
TGTGCCAGCAGTTTAGGCCACGAGGACACTGAAGCTTTCTTT | CASSLGHEDTEAFF | - | TRBJ1-1 | - | TRBV12-3/TRBV12-4
TGCGCCAGCAACCTCAATGCGGCGGGGGAGCAGTACTTC | CASNLNAAGEQYF | - | TRBJ2-7 | - | TRBV5-1
TGTGCCAGCAGTTACAGGGGGCAAGAGTCCTATGGCTACACCTTC | CASSYRGQESYGYTF | TRBD1 | TRBJ1-2 | - | TRBV12-3/TRBV12-4
TGTGCCTGGGGCCGGGCGGTCGGTATCAAGCAGTACTTC | CAWGRAVGIKQYF | - | TRBJ2-7 | few | TRBV30
TGCGCCAGCAGCTTGGGACCGAACGGTGAGCAGTTCTTC | CASSLGPNGEQFF | - | TRBJ2-1 | many | TRBV5-1
TGTGCCACCAGCCCAGGGGGGGCCTACAATGAGCAGTTCTTC | CATSPGGAYNEQFF | - | TRBJ2-1 | - | TRBV24-1
TGTGCCAGCAGCCCCATCACCTCGGGGACCCAGTACTTC | CASSPITSGTQYF | - | TRBJ2-5 | - | TRBV14
TGTGCCAGCTCAAGAATCACAGATACGCAGTATTTT | CASSRITDTQYF | - | TRBJ2-3 | - | TRBV18
TGTGCCAGCAGTTTGGGGACAGGGGGGTATGGCTACACCTTC | CASSLGTGGYGYTF | TRBD1 | TRBJ1-2 | many | TRBV5-1
TGTGCCAGCAGCTCCACCGGGCAGGTCGGTGGCGAGCAGTACTTC | CASSSTGQVGGEQYF | - | TRBJ2-7 | - | TRBV7-6
TGCAGCGTTGCGGACGGGGGGAGCACAGATACGCAGTATTTT | CSVADGGSTDTQYF | TRBD2 | TRBJ2-3 | - | TRBV29-1
TGTGCCAGCAGTTACTCCACTAGATCCTACAATGAGCAGTTCTTC | CASSYSTRSYNEQFF | - | TRBJ2-1 | few | TRBV6-2/TRBV6-3
TGTGCCAGCAGTTTTCGCGGCTACACCTTC | CASSFRGYTF | - | TRBJ1-2 | - | TRBV12-3/TRBV12-4
TGTGCCAGCAGCTTTGCATCCTCCTACGAGCAGTACTTC | CASSFASSYEQYF | - | TRBJ2-7 | - | TRBV7-9
TGTGCCAGCAGTGATGTAAAGGCTCCAGATACGCAGTATTTT | CASSDVKAPDTQYF | - | TRBJ2-3 | - | TRBV6-1
TGTGCCAGCAGTGAGAAGTTACGGGGCACAGATACGCAGTATTTT | CASSEKLRGTDTQYF | - | TRBJ2-3 | few | TRBV2
TGTGCCAGCTCACCACCAATCAGGGGCGCTGAAGCTTTCTTT | CASSPPIRGAEAFF | - | TRBJ1-1 | - | TRBV18
TGTGCCAGCAGTGTACACGGCTATGGCTACACCTTC | CASSVHGYGYTF | - | TRBJ1-2 | - | TRBV2
TGCGCCAGCAGCTTGGCCGGCGGACTAGCGGGAGGGCGCACCTACGAGCAGTACTTC | CASSLAGGLAGGRTYEQYF | TRBD2 | TRBJ2-7 | - | TRBV5-1
TGTGCCATCAGTGAGTCAATAGGCAGGGGTTACGAGCAGTACTTC | CAISESIGRGYEQYF | - | TRBJ2-7 | many | TRBV10-3
TGTGCCAGCAGCCAGATCTTAACTAGCGGACCTGATACGCAGTATTTT | CASSQILTSGPDTQYF | TRBD2 | TRBJ2-3 | few | TRBV3-1
TGTGCCAGCGGCAGCCGGGACCACCAAGAGACCCAGTACTTC | CASGSRDHQETQYF | - | TRBJ2-5 | once | TRBV6-1
TGTGCCAGCAGCACCAACAGGGGGCCCACCGGGGAGCTGTTTTTT | CASSTNRGPTGELFF | TRBD1 | TRBJ2-2 | - | TRBV3-1
TGTGCCAGCAGCTTCGACAGGGGAGGAGCTGGCTACACCTTC | CASSFDRGGAGYTF | TRBD1 | TRBJ1-2 | - | TRBV7-2
TGTGCCAGCAGTTTAGTGGGACTAGCGGGAGTTGGGGACTCCAGGCCTGCGCAGTATTTT | CASSLVGLAGVGDSRPAQYF | TRBD2 | TRBJ2-3 | many | TRBV27
TGTGCCAGCAGTGACGCCAGTTCCTACAATGAGCAGTTCTTC | CASSDASSYNEQFF | - | TRBJ2-1 | - | TRBV2
TGTGCCAGCAGCGTAGCCGTATCCGCGGTGGACTATGGCTACACCTTC | CASSVAVSAVDYGYTF | - | TRBJ1-2 | few | TRBV9
TGTGCCACCAGTGACCCCTCTGGGGCCAACGTCCTGACTTTC | CATSDPSGANVLTF | - | TRBJ2-6 | - | TRBV24-1
TGTGCCAGCAGCTTAGTGGCCGGGACTTTACTCTACGAGCAGTACTTC | CASSLVAGTLLYEQYF | - | TRBJ2-7 | - | TRBV7-9
TGTGCCAGCAGCCCTAGCGGGGGCCGTGGCAATGAGCAGTTCTTC | CASSPSGGRGNEQFF | TRBD2 | TRBJ2-1 | many | TRBV7-9
TGTGCCAGCAGTTTACGCCGAGGAAGAGGGGGCCCGGACACTGAAGCTTTCTTT | CASSLRRGRGGPDTEAFF | TRBD1 | TRBJ1-1 | - | TRBV12-3/TRBV12-4
TGTGCCAGCAAGCGGGAGGCCCAAGAGACCCAGTACTTC | CASKREAQETQYF | TRBD2 | TRBJ2-5 | - | TRBV2
TGTGCCAGCACCATGACACGATCCTACAATGAGCAGTTCTTC | CASTMTRSYNEQFF | - | TRBJ2-1 | few | TRBV2
TGTGCCAGCAGTCCACAGCGGGAGGTTAGGAATGAGCAGTTCTTC | CASSPQREVRNEQFF | TRBD2 | TRBJ2-1 | - | TRBV7-2
TGTGCCAGTAGAACTGGGTCTGGGGCCAACGTCCTGACTTTC | CASRTGSGANVLTF | - | TRBJ2-6 | few | TRBV2
TGTGCCACCCAGACAGGGAGAGGCCAAGAGACCCAGTACTTC | CATQTGRGQETQYF | TRBD1 | TRBJ2-5 | few | TRBV6-2/TRBV6-3
TGTGCCAGCAGCTCCCCCCAGGCAGGGAACTATGGCTACACCTTC | CASSSPQAGNYGYTF | - | TRBJ1-2 | few | TRBV11-2